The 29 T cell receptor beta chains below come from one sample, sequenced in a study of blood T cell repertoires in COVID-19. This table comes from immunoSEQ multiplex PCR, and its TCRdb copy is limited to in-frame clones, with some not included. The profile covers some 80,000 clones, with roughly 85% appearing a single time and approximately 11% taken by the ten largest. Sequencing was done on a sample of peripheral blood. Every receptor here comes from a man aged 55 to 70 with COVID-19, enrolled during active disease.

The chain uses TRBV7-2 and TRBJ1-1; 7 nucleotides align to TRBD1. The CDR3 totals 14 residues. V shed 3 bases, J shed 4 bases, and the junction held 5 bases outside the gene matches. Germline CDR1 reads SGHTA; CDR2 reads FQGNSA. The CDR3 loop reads CASSFSTGITEAFF. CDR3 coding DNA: TGTGCCAGCAGCTTCTCGACAGGGATCACTGAAGCTTTCTTT.

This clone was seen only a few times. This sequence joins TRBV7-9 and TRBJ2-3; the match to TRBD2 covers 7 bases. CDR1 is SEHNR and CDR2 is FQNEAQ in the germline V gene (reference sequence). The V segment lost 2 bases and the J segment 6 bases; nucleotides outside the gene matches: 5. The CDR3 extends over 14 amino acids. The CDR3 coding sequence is TGTGCCAGCAGCTTACTGGGGCGGGAGGATACGCAGTATTTT. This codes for CASSLLGREDTQYF.

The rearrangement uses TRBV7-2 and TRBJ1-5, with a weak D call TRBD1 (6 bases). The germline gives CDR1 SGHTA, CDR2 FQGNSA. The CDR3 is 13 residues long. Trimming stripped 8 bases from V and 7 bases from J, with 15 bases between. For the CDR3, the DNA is TGTGCCAGCTCTAGACAGGTTCAACAGCCCCAGCATTTT. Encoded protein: CASSRQVQQPQHF.

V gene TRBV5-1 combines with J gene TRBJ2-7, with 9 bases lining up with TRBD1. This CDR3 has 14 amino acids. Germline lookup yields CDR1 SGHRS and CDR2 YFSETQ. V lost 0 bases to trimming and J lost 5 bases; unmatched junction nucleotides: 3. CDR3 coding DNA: TGCGCCAGCAGCTTGGGAGGGACAGGGAACGAGCAGTACTTC. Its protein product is CASSLGGTGNEQYF. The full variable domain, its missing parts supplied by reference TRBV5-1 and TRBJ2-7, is KAGVTQTPRYLIKTRGQQVTLSCSPISGHRSVSWYQQTPGQGLQFLFEYFSETQRNKGNFPGRFSGRQFSNSRSEMNVSTLELGDSALYLCASSLGGTGNEQYFGPGTRLTVT.

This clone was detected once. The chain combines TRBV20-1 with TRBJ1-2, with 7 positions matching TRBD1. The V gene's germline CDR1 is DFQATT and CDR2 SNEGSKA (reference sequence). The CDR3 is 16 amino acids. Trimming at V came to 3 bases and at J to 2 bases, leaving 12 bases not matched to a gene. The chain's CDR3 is CSASRQGGVGNYGYTF. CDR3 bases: TGCAGTGCTAGTCGGCAAGGGGGCGTAGGGAACTATGGCTACACCTTC.

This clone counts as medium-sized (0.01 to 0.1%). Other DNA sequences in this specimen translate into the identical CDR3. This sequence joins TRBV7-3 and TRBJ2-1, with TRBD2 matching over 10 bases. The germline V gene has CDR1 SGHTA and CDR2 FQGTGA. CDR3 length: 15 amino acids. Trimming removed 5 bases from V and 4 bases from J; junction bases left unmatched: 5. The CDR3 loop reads CASSPLAGVYNEQFF. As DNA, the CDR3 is TGTGCCAGCAGCCCTCTAGCGGGAGTATACAATGAGCAGTTCTTC.

The CDR3: CASSSTGSVREQYF. Written as DNA, the CDR3 is TGTGCCAGCAGCTCGACAGGGAGCGTCCGCGAGCAGTACTTC. This chain connects TRBV7-9 to TRBJ2-7; 7 bases are a match to TRBD1. This CDR3 spans 14 amino acids. Per germline, CDR1 SEHNR and CDR2 FQNEAQ (reference sequence). The ends lost 4 bases at V and 6 bases at J; junction bases unmatched: 9.

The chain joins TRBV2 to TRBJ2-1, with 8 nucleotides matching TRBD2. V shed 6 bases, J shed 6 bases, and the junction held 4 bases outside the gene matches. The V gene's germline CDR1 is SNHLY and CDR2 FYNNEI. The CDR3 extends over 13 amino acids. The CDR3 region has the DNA TGTGCCAGCAGCGGGGGGGCGCGCAATGAGCAGTTCTTC. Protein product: CASSGGARNEQFF.

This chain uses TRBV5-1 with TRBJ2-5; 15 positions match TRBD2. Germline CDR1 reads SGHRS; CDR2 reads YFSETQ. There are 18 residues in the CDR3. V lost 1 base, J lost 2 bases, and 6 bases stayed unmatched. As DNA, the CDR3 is TGCGCCAGCAGCTTGCAACCGGGACTAGCGGGGGGTCAAGAGACCCAGTACTTC. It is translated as CASSLQPGLAGGQETQYF.

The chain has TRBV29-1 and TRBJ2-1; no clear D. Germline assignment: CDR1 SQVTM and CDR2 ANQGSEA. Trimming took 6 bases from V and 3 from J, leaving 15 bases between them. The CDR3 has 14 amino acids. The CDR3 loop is CSVPTGFYYNEQFF. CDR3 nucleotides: TGCAGCGTGCCCACGGGTTTCTACTACAATGAGCAGTTCTTC.

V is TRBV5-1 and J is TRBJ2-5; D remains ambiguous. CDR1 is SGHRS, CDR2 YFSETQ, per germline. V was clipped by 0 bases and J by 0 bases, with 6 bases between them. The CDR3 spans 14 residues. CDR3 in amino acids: CASSLGQDQETQYF. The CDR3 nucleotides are TGCGCCAGCAGCTTGGGGCAGGACCAAGAGACCCAGTACTTC.

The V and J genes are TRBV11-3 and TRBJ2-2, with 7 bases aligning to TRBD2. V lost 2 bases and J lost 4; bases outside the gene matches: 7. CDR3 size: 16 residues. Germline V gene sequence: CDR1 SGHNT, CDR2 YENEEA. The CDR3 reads CASSLKAGAVTGELFF. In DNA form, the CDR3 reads TGTGCCAGCAGCTTAAAGGCGGGAGCTGTCACCGGGGAGCTGTTTTTT. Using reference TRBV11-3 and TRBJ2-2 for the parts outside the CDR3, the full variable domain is EAGVVQSPRYKIIEKKQPVAFWCNPISGHNTLYWYLQNLGQGPELLIRYENEEAVDDSQLPKDRFSAERLKGVDSTLKIQPAELGDSAVYLCASSLKAGAVTGELFFGEGSRLTVL.

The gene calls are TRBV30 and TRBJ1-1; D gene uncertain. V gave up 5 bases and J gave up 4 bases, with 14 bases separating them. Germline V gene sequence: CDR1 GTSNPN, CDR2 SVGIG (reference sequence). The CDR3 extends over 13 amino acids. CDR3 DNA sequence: TGTGCCTGGCGGAGAGGAGAGGTCACTGAAGCTTTCTTT. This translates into CAWRRGEVTEAFF.

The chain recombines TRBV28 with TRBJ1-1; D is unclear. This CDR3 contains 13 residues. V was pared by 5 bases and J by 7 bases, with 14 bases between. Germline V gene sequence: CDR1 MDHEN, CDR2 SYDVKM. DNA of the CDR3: TGTGCCAGCAGTACCCCTGGCCCTGGTGAAGCTTTCTTT. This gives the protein CASSTPGPGEAFF.

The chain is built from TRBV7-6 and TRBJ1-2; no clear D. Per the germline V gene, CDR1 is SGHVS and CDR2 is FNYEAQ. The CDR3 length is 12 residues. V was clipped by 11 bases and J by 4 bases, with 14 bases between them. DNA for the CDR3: TGTGCCGCTATAAACGTATCCTATGGCTACACCTTC. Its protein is CAAINVSYGYTF.

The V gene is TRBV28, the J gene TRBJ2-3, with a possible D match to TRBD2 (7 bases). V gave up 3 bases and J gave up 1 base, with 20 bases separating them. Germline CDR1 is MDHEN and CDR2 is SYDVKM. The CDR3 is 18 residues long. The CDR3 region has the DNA TGTGCCAGCAGTTTCCAGGGAGGAACAGGGAGGGGCACAGATACGCAGTATTTT. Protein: CASSFQGGTGRGTDTQYF.

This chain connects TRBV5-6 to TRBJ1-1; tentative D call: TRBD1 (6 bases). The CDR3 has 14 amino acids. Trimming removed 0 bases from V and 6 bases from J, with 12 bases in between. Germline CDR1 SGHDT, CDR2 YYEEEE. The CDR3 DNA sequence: TGTGCCAGCAGCTTGGTATACAGGGTAGCTGAAGCTTTCTTT. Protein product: CASSLVYRVAEAFF.

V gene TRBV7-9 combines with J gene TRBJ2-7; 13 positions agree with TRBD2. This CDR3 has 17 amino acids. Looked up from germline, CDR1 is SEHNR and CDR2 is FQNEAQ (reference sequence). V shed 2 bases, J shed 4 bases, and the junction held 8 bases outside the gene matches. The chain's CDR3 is CASSLTSGGASVYEQYF. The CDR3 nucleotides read TGTGCCAGCAGCTTAACTAGCGGGGGGGCCTCTGTATACGAGCAGTACTTC.

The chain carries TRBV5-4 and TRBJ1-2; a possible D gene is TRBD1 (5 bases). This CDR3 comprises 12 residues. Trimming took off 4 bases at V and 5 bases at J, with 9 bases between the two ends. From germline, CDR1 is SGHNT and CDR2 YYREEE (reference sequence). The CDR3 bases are TGTGCCAGCAGCCTGGACAATTATGGCTACACCTTC. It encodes CASSLDNYGYTF. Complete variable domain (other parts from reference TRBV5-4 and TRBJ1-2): ETGVTQSPTHLIKTRGQQVTLRCSSQSGHNTVSWYQQALGQGPQFIFQYYREEENGRGNFPPRFSGLQFPNYSSELNVNALELDDSALYLCASSLDNYGYTFGSGTRLTVV.

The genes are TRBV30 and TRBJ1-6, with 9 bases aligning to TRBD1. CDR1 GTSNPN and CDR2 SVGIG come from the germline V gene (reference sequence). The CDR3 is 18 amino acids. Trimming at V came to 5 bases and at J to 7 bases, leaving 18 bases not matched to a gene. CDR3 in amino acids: CAWEGGTGKLNGNSPLHF. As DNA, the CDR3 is TGTGCCTGGGAGGGCGGGACAGGGAAACTAAATGGGAATTCACCCCTCCACTTT.

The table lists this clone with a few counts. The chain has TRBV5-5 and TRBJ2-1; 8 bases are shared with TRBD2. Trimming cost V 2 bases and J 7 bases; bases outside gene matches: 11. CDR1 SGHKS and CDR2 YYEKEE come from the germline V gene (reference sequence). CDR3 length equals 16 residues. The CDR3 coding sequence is TGTGCCAGCAGCTTCGGAGTCGGGAGGGCCGGAAATGAGCAGTTCTTC. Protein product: CASSFGVGRAGNEQFF. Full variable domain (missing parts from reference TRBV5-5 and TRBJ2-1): DAGVTQSPTHLIKTRGQQVTLRCSPISGHKSVSWYQQVLGQGPQFIFQYYEKEERGRGNFPDRFSARQFPNYSSELNVNALLLGDSALYLCASSFGVGRAGNEQFFGPGTRLTVL.

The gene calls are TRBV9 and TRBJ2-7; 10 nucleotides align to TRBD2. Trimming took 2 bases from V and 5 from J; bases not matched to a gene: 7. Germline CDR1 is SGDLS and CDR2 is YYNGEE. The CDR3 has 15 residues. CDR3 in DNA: TGTGCCAGCAGCGTGGCTAGCGGGGGTTCCGACGAGCAGTACTTC. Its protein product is CASSVASGGSDEQYF.

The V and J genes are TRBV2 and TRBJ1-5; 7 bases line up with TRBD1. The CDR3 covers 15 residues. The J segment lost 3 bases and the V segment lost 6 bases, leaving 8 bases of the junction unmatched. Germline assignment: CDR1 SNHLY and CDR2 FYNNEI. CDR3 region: CASSALQGHNQPQHF. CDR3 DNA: TGTGCCAGCAGCGCATTACAGGGGCACAATCAGCCCCAGCATTTT.

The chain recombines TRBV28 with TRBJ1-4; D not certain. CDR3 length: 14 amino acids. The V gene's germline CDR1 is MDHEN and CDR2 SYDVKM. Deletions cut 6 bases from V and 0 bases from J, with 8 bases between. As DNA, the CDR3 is TGTGCCAGCAGCCCCCCCACAACTAATGAAAAACTGTTTTTT. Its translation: CASSPPTTNEKLFF.

Here the CDR3 reads CASSHWDLAVSNEQFF. CDR3 DNA sequence: TGTGCCAGCAGCCACTGGGATCTAGCGGTTAGCAATGAGCAGTTCTTC. The V gene is TRBV11-2, the J gene TRBJ2-1; 7 bases match TRBD2. Germline V gives CDR1 SGHAT, CDR2 FQNNGV. The CDR3 sequence is 16 residues long. V gave up 5 bases and J gave up 6 bases; unmatched junction bases: 13. The full variable domain, its missing parts supplied by reference TRBV11-2 and TRBJ2-1, is EAGVAQSPRYKIIEKRQSVAFWCNPISGHATLYWYQQILGQGPKLLIQFQNNGVVDDSQLPKDRFSAERLKGVDSTLKIQPAKLEDSAVYLCASSHWDLAVSNEQFFGPGTRLTVL.

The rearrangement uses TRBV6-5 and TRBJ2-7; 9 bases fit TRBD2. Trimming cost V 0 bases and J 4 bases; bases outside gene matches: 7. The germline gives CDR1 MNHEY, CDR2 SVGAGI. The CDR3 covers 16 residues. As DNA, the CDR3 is TGTGCCAGCAGTTACTCGATTAGCGGGAGTGGGTACGAGCAGTACTTC. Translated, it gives CASSYSISGSGYEQYF.

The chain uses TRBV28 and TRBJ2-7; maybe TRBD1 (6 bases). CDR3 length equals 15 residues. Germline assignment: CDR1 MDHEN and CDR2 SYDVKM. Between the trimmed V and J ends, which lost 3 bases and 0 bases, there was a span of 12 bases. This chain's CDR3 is CASSFAGTLSYEQYF. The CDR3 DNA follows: TGTGCCAGCAGTTTCGCCGGGACACTCTCCTACGAGCAGTACTTC.

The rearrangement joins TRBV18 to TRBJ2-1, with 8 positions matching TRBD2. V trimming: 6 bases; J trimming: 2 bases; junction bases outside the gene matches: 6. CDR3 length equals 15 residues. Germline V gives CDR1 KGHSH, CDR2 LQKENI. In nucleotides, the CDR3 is TGTGCCAGCTCCCGAACTAGCGGACCCTACAATGAGCAGTTCTTC. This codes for CASSRTSGPYNEQFF.

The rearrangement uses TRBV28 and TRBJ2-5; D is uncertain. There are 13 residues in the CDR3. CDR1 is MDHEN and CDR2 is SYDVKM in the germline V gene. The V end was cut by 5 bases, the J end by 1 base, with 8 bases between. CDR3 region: CASSPIVQETQYF. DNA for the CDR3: TGTGCCAGCAGTCCAATAGTCCAAGAGACCCAGTACTTC. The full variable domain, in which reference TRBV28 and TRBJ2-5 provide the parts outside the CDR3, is DVKVTQSSRYLVKRTGEKVFLECVQDMDHENMFWYRQDPGLGLRLIYFSYDVKMKEKGDIPEGYSVSREKKERFSLILESASTNQTSMYLCASSPIVQETQYFGPGTRLLVL.